A single sample gave rise to the 9 T cell receptor beta chains below, sequenced in a study of control samples from healthy donors and cancer patients. Sequenced by immunoSEQ multiplex PCR; TCRdb stores in-frame clones only, minus some. Of about 54,000 clones listed, approximately 95% are singletons. The sequenced material came from blood. Receptor source: a woman in her twenties or thirties in good health.

V gene TRBV6-1 combines with J gene TRBJ2-1; 10 bases are shared with TRBD2. CDR1 is MNHNS and CDR2 is SASEGT in the germline V gene. Losses at the gene ends were 3 bases for V and 7 bases for J; bases not matched to a gene: 21. CDR3 length: 20 amino acids. CDR3 loop: CASSEEEGAPLAGVGNEQFF. The CDR3 region has the DNA TGTGCCAGCAGTGAGGAGGAGGGGGCGCCTCTAGCGGGAGTTGGTAATGAGCAGTTCTTC.

V gene TRBV6-2 or TRBV6-3 combines with J gene TRBJ2-3; possible D gene TRBD2, 6 bases. CDR3 size: 15 residues. The germline gives CDR1 MNHEY, CDR2 SVGEGT. Trimming cost V 7 bases and J 3 bases, with 17 bases left between them. CDR3 residues: CASTPGDASTDTQYF. The CDR3 region has the DNA TGTGCCAGCACCCCGGGGGACGCCTCGACAGATACGCAGTATTTT.

This chain joins TRBV6-1 and TRBJ2-1; no clear D gene. In germline, CDR1 is MNHNS, CDR2 SASEGT. The CDR3 is made up of 13 amino acids. The V end lost 3 bases, the J end lost 5 bases, and 8 bases lay between the germline ends. The CDR3 bases are TGTGCCAGCAGTGAGAACTCTAACAATGAGCAGTTCTTC. Amino acid sequence: CASSENSNNEQFF.

The rearrangement joins TRBV28 to TRBJ2-1, with unresolved D. V gave up 4 bases and J gave up 15 bases, with 16 bases separating them. The germline V gene has CDR1 MDHEN and CDR2 SYDVKM. The length of the CDR3 is 12 residues. The CDR3 nucleotides are TGTGCCAGCAGTTCGACCCCGCCCCCGCCGTTCTTC. Translated, it gives CASSSTPPPPFF. Using reference TRBV28 and TRBJ2-1 for the parts outside the CDR3, the full variable domain is DVKVTQSSRYLVKRTGEKVFLECVQDMDHENMFWYRQDPGLGLRLIYFSYDVKMKEKGDIPEGYSVSREKKERFSLILESASTNQTSMYLCASSSTPPPPFFGPGTRLTVL.

This chain uses TRBV28 with TRBJ2-4, with 8 bases lining up with TRBD1. The CDR3 loop spans 13 amino acids. Losses at the gene ends were 6 bases for V and 8 bases for J; bases not matched to a gene: 6. Germline V lookup: CDR1 MDHEN, CDR2 SYDVKM. CDR3 nucleotides: TGTGCCAGCAGCAGAGGACAGGGCCACATTCAGTACTTC. Its protein is CASSRGQGHIQYF.

This clone was observed a single time. The rearrangement uses TRBV6-5 and TRBJ2-5, with a possible D match to TRBD2 (5 bases). Germline lookup yields CDR1 MNHEY and CDR2 SVGAGI. This CDR3 region has 12 residues. Trimming pared 4 bases from V and 6 bases from J, leaving 9 bases between. The DNA of the CDR3 is TGTGCCAGCAGTTCCCCGGGGAAGACCCAGTACTTC. Its protein is CASSSPGKTQYF.

This chain uses TRBV10-3 with TRBJ2-2; D is ambiguous. CDR3 length equals 14 residues. Trimming stripped 2 bases from V and 7 bases from J, with 11 bases between. Looked up from germline, CDR1 is ENHRY and CDR2 is SYGVKD. CDR3: CAISEPGRGGELFF. The CDR3 DNA reads TGTGCCATCAGTGAGCCCGGTCGCGGCGGGGAGCTGTTTTTT.

The rearrangement uses TRBV9 and TRBJ1-4, with D maybe TRBD1 (6 bases). In germline, CDR1 is SGDLS, CDR2 YYNGEE. This CDR3 region has 18 residues. The V end lost 4 bases, the J end lost 0 bases, and 19 bases lay between the germline ends. The CDR3: CASSSATGGGSTNEKLFF. CDR3 DNA: TGTGCCAGCAGCTCCGCGACAGGAGGGGGATCAACTAATGAAAAACTGTTTTTT. Drawing the rest from reference TRBV9 and TRBJ1-4, the complete variable domain is DSGVTQTPKHLITATGQRVTLRCSPRSGDLSVYWYQQSLDQGLQFLIQYYNGEERAKGNILERFSAQQFPDLHSELNLSSLELGDSALYFCASSSATGGGSTNEKLFFGSGTQLSVL.

V and J are TRBV9 and TRBJ1-1; D is possibly TRBD1 (6 bases). V lost 0 bases to trimming and J lost 1 base, with 13 bases between them. This CDR3 contains 16 residues. Germline assignment: CDR1 SGDLS and CDR2 YYNGEE. The CDR3 bases are TGTGCCAGCAGCGTAGGAGGGGGGGCGCAGAACACTGAAGCTTTCTTT. Residues: CASSVGGGAQNTEAFF. Together with reference TRBV9 and TRBJ1-1, the CDR3 gives the full variable domain: DSGVTQTPKHLITATGQRVTLRCSPRSGDLSVYWYQQSLDQGLQFLIQYYNGEERAKGNILERFSAQQFPDLHSELNLSSLELGDSALYFCASSVGGGAQNTEAFFGQGTRLTVV.